This T cell receptor beta chain was sequenced during a study of shared clonotypes between healthy human individuals. As concerns this clone: Its target is not known.

V lost 1 base to trimming and J lost 6 bases; unmatched junction nucleotides: 6. The CDR3 is made up of 16 amino acids. Looked up from germline, CDR1 is MGHRA and CDR2 is YSYEKL. Naive CD8 cells comprised CD45RO-negative, CCR7-positively selected cells, excluding terminally differentiated effector memory CD45RA+ cells. Assay execution proceeded at the deep level. The data were produced by immunoSEQ multiplex PCR, yet TCRdb's version contains in-frame clones alone and is incomplete. The sample includes 2 million or so clones, about 95% of them seen just once. General observations from the study: Represented diversity (both genetic and exposure-history) was limited by the small number of donors.

The rearrangement joins TRBV4-1 to TRBJ2-1; 10 bases agree with TRBD2. This TCR came from a man younger than 35 in good health. Material: naive CD8+ T cells sorted from blood. CDR3 DNA sequence: TGCGCCAGCAGCCAAGTCATGAGCGGGAGGGCCAATGAGCAGTTCTTC. Translation gives CASSQVMSGRANEQFF.